These 25 T cell receptor beta chains originate from one sample sequenced in a study of blood T cell repertoires in COVID-19. Using immunoSEQ multiplex PCR, the repertoire was profiled, and TCRdb retains in-frame clones only, with some absent. The sample includes a few hundred thousand clones, around 88% of them seen just once. Input material: PBMCs or T cells enriched from blood (not recorded which). Receptors were obtained from a woman between 50 and 59 years old with acute COVID-19.

J is TRBJ2-7 and V is TRBV15; 8 positions agree with TRBD2. V was clipped by 4 bases and J by 9 bases; unmatched bases: 5. CDR1 and CDR2 (germline): LNHNV, YYDKDF (reference sequence). The CDR3 consists of 12 residues. Written as DNA, the CDR3 is TGTGCCACCAGCATATTAGCGGGACCGCAGTACTTC. Translation gives CATSILAGPQYF.

This rearrangement joins TRBV5-1 to TRBJ1-1; D remains unclear. CDR1 and CDR2 from the germline V gene are SGHRS and YFSETQ. Trimming stripped 3 bases from V and 1 base from J, with 7 bases between. The CDR3 extends over 13 amino acids. The CDR3 DNA is TGCGCCAGCAGCTACCGGGGGAACACTGAAGCTTTCTTT. This translates into CASSYRGNTEAFF.

This chain connects TRBV24-1 to TRBJ2-7, with TRBD2 identical over 14 bases. V shed 3 bases and J 3 bases; nucleotides not matched to a gene: 3. Germline assignment: CDR1 KGHDR and CDR2 SFDVKD. The CDR3 loop spans 16 amino acids. CDR3 loop: CATSDRGTSGSYEQYF. The CDR3 DNA is TGTGCCACCAGTGATCGGGGGACTAGCGGGAGCTACGAGCAGTACTTC.

V gene TRBV6-5 combines with J gene TRBJ1-2; TRBD1 might be the D (5 bases). V was pared by 2 bases and J by 4 bases, with 17 bases between. The CDR3 consists of 16 residues. Germline V CDR1 and CDR2: MNHEY, SVGAGI. CDR3 DNA: TGTGCCAGCAGTTACGGTACAGGAGACGTGGGCTATGGCTACACCTTC. Its translation is CASSYGTGDVGYGYTF.

This chain connects TRBV7-2 to TRBJ2-7, with 10 bases that match TRBD2. Germline values: CDR1 SGHTA, CDR2 FQGNSA. The CDR3 loop spans 14 amino acids. Trimming cost V 3 bases and J 5 bases; bases outside gene matches: 4. The CDR3 bases are TGTGCCAGCAGCTTGGCTAGCGGGAGTAACGAGCAGTACTTC. Its translation: CASSLASGSNEQYF.

V gene TRBV24-1 combines with J gene TRBJ2-1; 9 positions agree with TRBD2. The CDR3 is made up of 15 amino acids. Germline values: CDR1 KGHDR, CDR2 SFDVKD. V dropped 5 bases and J dropped 7; count of bases not matched to a gene: 8. CDR3 sequence reads: CATSGVLAGTNEQFF. DNA for the CDR3: TGTGCCACCAGTGGTGTACTAGCGGGCACTAATGAGCAGTTCTTC.

The chain links TRBV28 to TRBJ1-3; a possible D gene is TRBD1 (6 bases). The CDR3 runs 15 residues. CDR1 is MDHEN and CDR2 is SYDVKM in the germline V gene. Trimming left V 6 bases short and J 0 bases short, with 12 bases between. The CDR3 region has the DNA TGTGCCAGCAGGCTACAGGGTTTCTCTGGAAACACCATATATTTT. It codes for CASRLQGFSGNTIYF.

This clone has only one observation. V usage is TRBV9 and J usage is TRBJ2-3; 10 bases fit TRBD2. The CDR3 length is 16 residues. The V segment lost 2 bases and the J segment 4 bases; nucleotides outside the gene matches: 7. Germline loops: CDR1 SGDLS, CDR2 YYNGEE. CDR3 region: CASSVPSGSLPDTQYF. CDR3 nucleotide sequence: TGTGCCAGCAGCGTGCCTAGCGGGAGCCTCCCAGATACGCAGTATTTT.

The gene calls are TRBV15 and TRBJ2-7, with 8 bases matching TRBD2. CDR1 is LNHNV, CDR2 YYDKDF, per germline (reference sequence). Germline trimming cut 3 bases from V and 9 bases from J; bases unmatched to any gene: 10. The CDR3 has 14 amino acids. CDR3 bases: TGTGCCACCAGCAGTAAGGCGGGAGGTGTTAGGCAGTACTTC. As protein: CATSSKAGGVRQYF. Full variable domain (remainder filled in from reference TRBV15 and TRBJ2-7): DAMVIQNPRYQVTQFGKPVTLSCSQTLNHNVMYWYQQKSSQAPKLLFHYYDKDFNNEADTPDNFQSRRPNTSFCFLDIRSPGLGDTAMYLCATSSKAGGVRQYFGPGTRLTVT.

The rearrangement uses TRBV28 and TRBJ2-7; D gene unclear. Germline-derived CDR1 and CDR2 are MDHEN and SYDVKM. The CDR3 is 13 residues long. V lost 2 bases and J 10 bases, leaving 15 bases between the germline ends. CDR3 loop: CASSLLLFAEQYF. CDR3 bases: TGTGCCAGCAGTTTACTTCTCTTTGCGGAACAGTACTTC. Full variable domain (missing parts from reference TRBV28 and TRBJ2-7): DVKVTQSSRYLVKRTGEKVFLECVQDMDHENMFWYRQDPGLGLRLIYFSYDVKMKEKGDIPEGYSVSREKKERFSLILESASTNQTSMYLCASSLLLFAEQYFGPGTRLTVT.

This rearrangement joins TRBV5-6 to TRBJ1-2; 9 nucleotides match TRBD1. J was trimmed by 9 bases and V by 5 bases; bases with no gene match: 14. There are 15 residues in the CDR3. Germline V lookup: CDR1 SGHDT, CDR2 YYEEEE. The CDR3 sequence: CASSRKGTGKGSYTF. The CDR3 coding sequence is TGTGCCAGCAGTAGAAAGGGGACAGGGAAGGGGAGCTACACCTTC.

The rearrangement uses TRBV5-1 and TRBJ2-2, with D uncertain. V dropped 0 bases and J dropped 2 bases, with 8 bases sitting between them. Germline CDR1 is SGHRS and CDR2 is YFSETQ. This CDR3 region has 15 residues. The DNA for the CDR3 is TGCGCCAGCAGCTTGGGGCAGATCAACACCGGGGAGCTGTTTTTT. As protein: CASSLGQINTGELFF.

This chain connects TRBV15 to TRBJ1-5; TRBD1 agrees at 8 bases. The germline V gene encodes CDR1 LNHNV and CDR2 YYDKDF (reference sequence). Germline trimming cut 3 bases from V and 7 bases from J; bases unmatched to any gene: 5. The CDR3 loop spans 14 amino acids. The CDR3 loop is CATSSQGARQPQHF. The CDR3 region has the DNA TGTGCCACCAGCAGCCAGGGGGCACGGCAGCCCCAGCATTTT.

The CDR3 bases are TGTGCCACCAGTAACAGGGGGCAGCCCACAGATACGCAGTATTTT. This translates into CATSNRGQPTDTQYF. The V and J genes are TRBV24-1 and TRBJ2-3, with 9 bases aligning to TRBD1. V lost 6 bases and J lost 2; bases outside the gene matches: 5. This CDR3 contains 15 residues. CDR1 is KGHDR, CDR2 SFDVKD, per germline.

This chain links TRBV15 with TRBJ1-5, with D maybe TRBD1 (6 bases). The CDR3 runs to 14 residues. Germline V CDR1 and CDR2: LNHNV, YYDKDF (reference sequence). Trimming shortened V by 6 bases and J by 4 bases, and 13 bases separated the two germline ends. This chain's CDR3 is CATRQGIGNQPQHF. The CDR3, as DNA: TGTGCCACCAGACAGGGAATTGGGAATCAGCCCCAGCATTTT.

This clone was observed a handful of times. The V call is TRBV5-6, the J call TRBJ1-4; 7 nucleotides match TRBD1. V gave up 3 bases and J gave up 14 bases; unmatched junction bases: 7. Germline V gives CDR1 SGHDT, CDR2 YYEEEE. This CDR3 is built from 12 residues. The CDR3 nucleotides are TGTGCCAGCAGCTGGGGACAGTCCGTTCTGTTTTTT. As protein: CASSWGQSVLFF.

This chain joins TRBV30 and TRBJ1-6, with 7 nucleotides matching TRBD1. V shed 0 bases, J shed 7 bases, and the junction held 15 bases outside the gene matches. The germline V gene encodes CDR1 GTSNPN and CDR2 SVGIG (reference sequence). The CDR3 is made up of 18 amino acids. This CDR3 is CAWSVGYWRARGNSPLHF. The CDR3 nucleotides are TGTGCCTGGAGTGTAGGGTATTGGAGGGCCAGGGGGAATTCACCCCTCCACTTT.

The rearrangement joins TRBV5-1 to TRBJ2-1; TRBD2 agrees at 7 bases. The CDR3 length is 16 residues. Trimming cost V 4 bases and J 4 bases; bases outside gene matches: 11. Germline assignment: CDR1 SGHRS and CDR2 YFSETQ. Here the CDR3 DNA reads TGCGCCAGCAGCCCGGGGGGTCGGCGGGGGTACAATGAGCAGTTCTTC. Amino acids: CASSPGGRRGYNEQFF.

This sequence joins TRBV5-5 and TRBJ2-2; D might be TRBD2 (5 bases). V was shortened by 2 bases and J by 4 bases, with 9 bases between the two germline ends. The CDR3 totals 14 residues. Per germline, CDR1 SGHKS and CDR2 YYEKEE (reference sequence). The CDR3 DNA sequence: TGTGCCAGCAGCTTTTGGGAGATCACCGGGGAGCTGTTTTTT. Translation gives CASSFWEITGELFF.

This clone was found once. V and J are TRBV28 and TRBJ2-7, with 12 positions matching TRBD1. From germline, CDR1 is MDHEN and CDR2 SYDVKM. The CDR3 sequence is 17 residues long. Trimming took 2 bases from V and 2 from J; bases not matched to a gene: 7. As DNA, the CDR3 is TGTGCCAGCAGTTTAATGGGACAGGGGGCAACAACCTACGAGCAGTACTTC. It codes for CASSLMGQGATTYEQYF.

The chain combines TRBV19 with TRBJ2-7; 7 bases map to TRBD1. V lost 6 bases to trimming and J lost 0 bases; unmatched junction nucleotides: 5. The CDR3 extends over 14 amino acids. The germline V gene has CDR1 LNHDA and CDR2 SQIVND (reference sequence). This CDR3 reads CASSRGGGSYEQYF. DNA of the CDR3: TGTGCCAGTAGCCGAGGGGGCGGCTCCTACGAGCAGTACTTC.

V and J are TRBV7-2 and TRBJ2-5, with D perhaps matching TRBD1 (6 bases). The V end lost 4 bases, the J end lost 5 bases, and 14 bases lay between the germline ends. CDR1 is SGHTA and CDR2 is FQGNSA in the germline V gene. The CDR3 is made up of 14 amino acids. The CDR3 protein is CASSWGTLGETQYF. In DNA, the CDR3 is TGTGCCAGCAGCTGGGGGACACTGGGGGAGACCCAGTACTTC.

V is TRBV27 and J is TRBJ1-2; 9 bases line up with TRBD1. Germline V gives CDR1 MNHEY, CDR2 SMNVEV (reference sequence). V shed 4 bases, J shed 2 bases, and the junction held 5 bases outside the gene matches. There are 15 residues in the CDR3. CDR3 DNA sequence: TGTGCCAGCAGTTACACCGGGACAGGGAACTATGGCTACACCTTC. This codes for CASSYTGTGNYGYTF.

The rearrangement links TRBV7-2 to TRBJ2-7; 14 bases are shared with TRBD2. Germline CDR1 SGHTA, CDR2 FQGNSA. V lost 5 bases, J lost 9 bases, and 9 bases stayed unmatched. The CDR3 loop spans 15 amino acids. The CDR3 region has the DNA TGTGCCAGCAGCCCCGCCCGGACTAGCGGGAGGAGGCAGTACTTC. It codes for CASSPARTSGRRQYF. Complete variable domain (other parts from reference TRBV7-2 and TRBJ2-7): GAGVSQSPSNKVTEKGKDVELRCDPISGHTALYWYRQSLGQGLEFLIYFQGNSAPDKSGLPSDRFSAERTGGSVSTLTIQRTQQEDSAVYLCASSPARTSGRRQYFGPGTRLTVT.

In its sample, this clone was seen a few times. The J gene is TRBJ1-1, the V gene TRBV27; 7 bases match TRBD1. Germline CDR1 is MNHEY and CDR2 is SMNVEV (reference sequence). The CDR3 consists of 15 residues. Trimming cost V 6 bases and J 5 bases; bases outside gene matches: 12. The CDR3 bases are TGTGCCAGCAGGAACTTACAGGGGAGGAGGACTGAAGCTTTCTTT. Amino acids: CASRNLQGRRTEAFF.